This T cell receptor beta chain stems from a study of monozygotic twins with inflammatory bowel disease (dated by TCRdb to 2018 to 2020). With respect to the entire study: In total, around 28 monozygotic twin pairs made up the full study: 19 Danish pairs, all IBD-discordant, plus nine German pairs, of which four were IBD-concordant and five were IBD-discordant. Within discordant pairs, disease-associated traits were sought mainly by comparing IBD patients with their genetically identical healthy co-twins. Each individual had, on average, about 151 000 unique TCRalpha sequences and 181 000 unique TCRbeta sequences available for analysis.

The library was prepared using 5' RACE. Each TCR library was prepared from around 3.5 ug of total RNA. For each sample, cDNA synthesis was carried out in eight separate reactions using SMARTScribe reverse transcriptase. During cDNA synthesis, unique molecular identifiers containing a 6-nucleotide sample barcode were introduced by template switching. Amplification of TCRalpha and TCRbeta cDNA involved two nested PCRs of around 16 and 10 cycles, and each PCR was followed by bead purification. Before amplification, the cDNA was treated with uracil DNA-glycosylase and purified using the QIAquick PCR purification kit. The second PCR added Illumina TruSeq-compatible adapters along with sample-specific barcodes. TapeStation and Qubit were used to check library quality and concentration, and around 5.3 ng of each library was pooled. Pooled libraries were sequenced on an Illumina HiSeq2500 single-index Rapid Run with 2 x 100 bp reads and custom sequencing primers. The paper's processing steps were these. MiGEC version 1.2.6 was used for UMI-based consensus assembly, which corrected PCR and sequencing errors. MiXCR version 2.1.1 was used to carry out V(D)J alignment, clonotype assembly and CDR3 extraction. To normalise gene usage, clonotype sharing and MAIT/NKT TCR abundance, the analysis used the top 1000, 10 000 and 20 000 clonotypes per sample. Diversity was computed as the inverse Simpson index with the vegan R package after downsampling to 27 000 UMIs. Paired Mann-Whitney U tests were applied to discordant twin pairs, and Benjamini-Hochberg correction was used for multiple testing. Once TCRdb had reprocessed the reads, it stored one entry per CDR3 protein sequence and supplied no DNA. V and J calls and clone size were set by TCRdb, not the authors. The table for this sample records about 450,000 distinct CDR3 sequences. In total, the top ten clones hold 2% to 2.5% of the sample.

The study at large found these results: Because patients received different immunosuppressive treatments, the repertoires may have picked up extra background noise and variability between individuals. Measured by the inverse Simpson index, TCRbeta repertoire diversity was lower in IBD patients than in their healthy co-twins. Repertoire similarity did not differ between concordant and discordant twins, which could be due to limited statistical power. Distinction between different T cell subtypes could not be achieved in the analysis. No single strong signal or clonotype linked to IBD turned up in the results, so the idea that one exists was not supported. Compared with healthy twins, IBD patients shared fewer clonotypes with other individuals, and the difference was most pronounced in patients with signs of disease activity.

CDR1 and CDR2 (SQVTM, ANQGSEA) derive from the germline V gene. The cysteine opens and the phenylalanine closes a CDR3 of 15 amino acids. No DNA is given. Concerning this clonotype itself: What this receptor recognizes is not known.

From each donor, a roughly 2.4 ml peripheral blood sample was collected into PAXgene tubes and kept at -80 degrees C. Without any T cell sorting, total RNA was extracted from whole blood using the PAXgene blood miRNA kit on an automated QIAcube. Peripheral blood from monozygotic twin pairs who were concordant or discordant for inflammatory bowel disease underwent deep TCRalpha and TCRbeta repertoire profiling using unique molecular barcoding. Smoking habits were recorded for all twin pairs, and individuals were classified as current, former or never smokers. The chain links TRBV29-1 with TRBJ2-7; as DNA is missing, the TRBD2 call by TCRdb cannot be tested. The specimen was blood. This clonotype originated in a human donor with ulcerative colitis or Crohn's disease, or a healthy co-twin of an affected twin (not recorded which). The CDR3 is CSAALGTSGNYEQYF.